Presented here are 28 T cell receptor beta chains from one specimen sequenced in a study of PD-1 blockade in classical Hodgkin lymphoma. Documented time point: cycle 4 day 1 (C4D1), after more than 5 weeks of nivolumab. Every patient was affected by relapse after autologous stem cell transplantation, while exposure to brentuximab vedotin was not uniform. The protocol was immunoSEQ multiplex PCR, while the TCRdb copy is restricted to in-frame clones and leaves out a portion. The sample carries roughly 90,000 clones, about 83% recorded once. The sample consisted of peripheral blood mononuclear cells (PBMCs), taken before the fourth cycle of nivolumab. The receptors derive from a human donor with classical Hodgkin lymphoma.

The rearrangement joins TRBV19 to TRBJ2-1; 8 positions agree with TRBD2. CDR1 LNHDA and CDR2 SQIVND come from the germline V gene (reference sequence). The junction had 9 bases not matched to a gene; V was cut back by 7 bases and J by 4 bases. This CDR3 is 15 amino acids long. CDR3 in amino acids: CASKRAGGGYNEQFF. CDR3 bases: TGTGCCAGTAAAAGGGCGGGAGGCGGGTACAATGAGCAGTTCTTC.

V gene TRBV14 combines with J gene TRBJ2-7, with D possibly TRBD2 on 6 matching bases. Trimming took 5 bases from V and 2 from J, leaving 16 bases between them. The CDR3 covers 15 residues. Germline V CDR1 and CDR2: SGHDN, FVKESK. This CDR3 is CASSKHSGETYEQYF. The CDR3 nucleotides are TGTGCCAGCAGCAAACATAGCGGAGAAACCTACGAGCAGTACTTC.

This chain uses TRBV30 with TRBJ2-1; TRBD2 agrees at 14 bases. CDR1 is GTSNPN and CDR2 is SVGIG in the germline V gene (reference sequence). The J segment lost 8 bases and the V segment lost 2 bases, leaving 8 bases of the junction unmatched. This CDR3 spans 16 amino acids. CDR3 sequence (DNA): TGTGCCTGGAGTCCGGGACTAGCGGGGGCCGGGGATGAGCAGTTCTTC. Its translation: CAWSPGLAGAGDEQFF.

V gene TRBV9 combines with J gene TRBJ2-7, with 11 bases aligning to TRBD1. The CDR3 runs 15 residues. Germline assignment: CDR1 SGDLS and CDR2 YYNGEE. V lost 3 bases and J lost 1; bases outside the gene matches: 3. Here the CDR3 reads CASSAGTGGSYEQYF. For the CDR3, the DNA is TGTGCCAGCAGCGCCGGGACAGGGGGTTCCTACGAGCAGTACTTC.

The chain combines TRBV9 with TRBJ2-1; 8 nucleotides agree with TRBD2. The CDR3 consists of 16 residues. V was pared by 4 bases and J by 4 bases, with 10 bases of the junction left unmatched. Germline V gene data show CDR1 as SGDLS and CDR2 as YYNGEE. CDR3 sequence (DNA): TGTGCCAGCAGCACGGGCGCGGGACTAGGATACAATGAGCAGTTCTTC. This encodes CASSTGAGLGYNEQFF. Full variable domain (missing parts from reference TRBV9 and TRBJ2-1): DSGVTQTPKHLITATGQRVTLRCSPRSGDLSVYWYQQSLDQGLQFLIQYYNGEERAKGNILERFSAQQFPDLHSELNLSSLELGDSALYFCASSTGAGLGYNEQFFGPGTRLTVL.

This clone was observed once. The chain has TRBV7-8 and TRBJ2-7, with 9 bases matching TRBD1. J was trimmed by 2 bases and V by 4 bases; bases with no gene match: 3. This CDR3 has 14 residues. The germline V gene has CDR1 SGHVS and CDR2 FQNEAQ. As DNA, the CDR3 is TGTGCCAGCAGCTGGACAGGGGACGCCTACGAGCAGTACTTC. Its protein product is CASSWTGDAYEQYF.

This sequence joins TRBV7-8 and TRBJ2-2; 8 bases align to TRBD1. Germline V gives CDR1 SGHVS, CDR2 FQNEAQ. The junction had 4 bases not matched to a gene; V was cut back by 1 base and J by 0 bases. The CDR3 loop spans 17 amino acids. In DNA, the CDR3 is TGTGCCAGCAGCTTAGTGAAGGGACAGGCGAACACCGGGGAGCTGTTTTTT. Protein sequence: CASSLVKGQANTGELFF.

The genes are TRBV5-4 and TRBJ1-5; D is undetermined. The CDR3 is 15 amino acids. Between the trimmed V and J ends, which lost 0 bases and 4 bases, there was a span of 11 bases. Looked up from germline, CDR1 is SGHNT and CDR2 is YYREEE (reference sequence). CDR3 nucleotide sequence: TGTGCCAGCAGCTTGGGCCCGCTCTCAAATCAGCCCCAGCATTTT. The encoded protein is CASSLGPLSNQPQHF.

The chain uses TRBV2 and TRBJ2-1; D possibly corresponds to TRBD2 (6 bases). CDR3 length equals 14 residues. CDR1 and CDR2 (germline): SNHLY, FYNNEI. The V end lost 0 bases, the J end lost 9 bases, and 12 bases lay between the germline ends. The CDR3 loop is CASSEASGRAEQFF. As DNA, the CDR3 is TGTGCCAGCAGTGAAGCTAGCGGACGGGCTGAGCAGTTCTTC. Filled out from reference TRBV2 and TRBJ2-1, the complete variable domain reads EPEVTQTPSHQVTQMGQEVILRCVPISNHLYFYWYRQILGQKVEFLVSFYNNEISEKSEIFDDQFSVERPDGSNFTLKIRSTKLEDSAMYFCASSEASGRAEQFFGPGTRLTVL.

The rearrangement joins TRBV11-2 to TRBJ2-5; 7 positions match TRBD1. This CDR3 is 14 amino acids long. With V trimmed by 4 bases and J by 5 bases, 7 bases remained unmatched. Germline CDR1 SGHAT, CDR2 FQNNGV. CDR3 residues: CASSSGTAWETQYF. For the CDR3, the DNA is TGTGCCAGCAGCTCTGGGACAGCCTGGGAGACCCAGTACTTC.

The gene calls are TRBV14 and TRBJ2-5, with D maybe TRBD2 (6 bases). Trimming removed 4 bases at V and 5 bases at J, with 11 bases between. The CDR3 loop spans 13 amino acids. Per the germline V gene, CDR1 is SGHDN and CDR2 is FVKESK. In DNA, the CDR3 is TGTGCCAGCAGCCTCGGAGGGTGGGAGACCCAGTACTTC. It is translated as CASSLGGWETQYF.

The rearrangement joins TRBV5-1 to TRBJ1-5; TRBD1 is a possible D gene (5 bases). The CDR3 runs to 15 residues. The V end was cut by 4 bases, the J end by 2 bases, with 13 bases between. CDR1 is SGHRS, CDR2 YFSETQ, per germline. The CDR3 sequence is CASSPAGGGNQPQHF. CDR3 nucleotide sequence: TGCGCCAGCAGCCCCGCTGGGGGGGGCAATCAGCCCCAGCATTTT.

CDR3 nucleotides: TGTGCCAGCAGCTTAGTACGCGGCGGCGGGGAGCTGTTTTTT. This encodes CASSLVRGGGELFF. The rearrangement uses TRBV11-2 and TRBJ2-2; D ambiguous. The V end lost 1 base, the J end lost 7 bases, and 10 bases lay between the germline ends. CDR3 length: 14 residues. Germline assignment: CDR1 SGHAT and CDR2 FQNNGV.

This sequence joins TRBV29-1 and TRBJ1-5; D may be TRBD1 (6 bases). The CDR3 covers 13 residues. Deletions cut 8 bases from V and 3 bases from J, with 14 bases between. Looked up from germline, CDR1 is SQVTM and CDR2 is ANQGSEA. The CDR3 DNA is TGCAGCTGTTCACAGGGTAACAATCAGCCCCAGCATTTT. Protein sequence: CSCSQGNNQPQHF.

This rearrangement joins TRBV2 to TRBJ2-1, with 14 bases aligning to TRBD2. The germline CDR1 and CDR2 sequences are SNHLY and FYNNEI. The CDR3 runs 15 residues. Trimming at V came to 6 bases and at J to 11 bases, leaving 9 bases not matched to a gene. Here the CDR3 DNA reads TGTGCCAGCAGAGGTGGCCGACTAGCGGGAGGGCAGCAGTTCTTC. Its protein is CASRGGRLAGGQQFF.

The chain joins TRBV19 to TRBJ2-7, with TRBD2 matching 7 bases. V lost 1 base to trimming and J lost 4 bases; unmatched junction nucleotides: 7. The CDR3 has 15 amino acids. Germline CDR1 LNHDA, CDR2 SQIVND (reference sequence). The chain's CDR3 is CASSIAASGDYEQYF. The CDR3 bases are TGTGCCAGTAGTATAGCGGCTAGCGGAGATTACGAGCAGTACTTC.

The rearrangement links TRBV12-5 to TRBJ1-2; D is unclear. Germline assignment: CDR1 LGHNT and CDR2 FRNRAP. The CDR3 length is 15 residues. The V and J ends lost 2 bases and 0 bases respectively, with 10 bases between them. The chain's CDR3 is CASGLTAPANYGYTF. CDR3 nucleotide sequence: TGTGCTAGTGGTTTGACCGCGCCGGCTAACTATGGCTACACCTTC.

This clone has only one observation. V usage is TRBV29-1 and J usage is TRBJ2-7; D is possibly TRBD2 (5 bases). The V gene lost 8 bases and the J gene lost 2 bases, with 16 bases spanning the gap. CDR1 SQVTM and CDR2 ANQGSEA come from the germline V gene. The CDR3 totals 13 residues. The CDR3 spells CSPEGCGPYEQYF. The CDR3 region has the DNA TGCAGCCCCGAGGGTTGCGGCCCCTACGAGCAGTACTTC.

This clone was detected a few times. The gene calls are TRBV7-9 and TRBJ1-1; D gene unclear. The CDR3 loop spans 14 amino acids. Trimming shortened V by 1 base and J by 1 base, and 7 bases separated the two germline ends. Germline CDR1 SEHNR, CDR2 FQNEAQ (reference sequence). The CDR3 sequence is CASSLVAGNTEAFF. The CDR3 bases are TGTGCCAGCAGCTTAGTCGCAGGGAACACTGAAGCTTTCTTT.

Regarding this clone: The sample holds other DNA sequences that translate to the same CDR3. This chain joins TRBV19 and TRBJ1-3; TRBD1 is a possible D gene (5 bases). The CDR3 length is 14 residues. V was pared by 7 bases and J by 0 bases, with 10 bases between. CDR1 is LNHDA and CDR2 is SQIVND in the germline V gene (reference sequence). CDR3 nucleotide sequence: TGTGCCAGTAATCGACAGCTCTCTGGAAACACCATATATTTT. Translating it yields CASNRQLSGNTIYF.

J is TRBJ1-4 and V is TRBV19; D gene uncertain. V lost 10 bases and J lost 8, with 17 bases in between. CDR3 size: 13 residues. The germline V gene has CDR1 LNHDA and CDR2 SQIVND (reference sequence). Here the CDR3 reads CATSVVVGEKLFF. For the CDR3, the DNA is TGTGCCACATCCGTCGTGGTTGGGGAAAAACTGTTTTTT.

The rearrangement joins TRBV29-1 to TRBJ1-2, with 7 bases identical to TRBD1. V shed 5 bases, J shed 6 bases, and the junction held 12 bases outside the gene matches. This CDR3 spans 14 amino acids. CDR1 is SQVTM and CDR2 is ANQGSEA in the germline V gene. CDR3 protein: CSVLPRDRMNGYTF. The CDR3 region has the DNA TGCAGCGTTTTACCCCGGGACAGAATGAATGGCTACACCTTC.

V and J are TRBV18 and TRBJ1-5, with TRBD1 identical over 7 bases. V was pared by 2 bases and J by 4 bases, with 2 bases of the junction left unmatched. There are 14 residues in the CDR3. CDR1 and CDR2 (germline): KGHSH, LQKENI. This chain's CDR3 is CASSPTQGNQPQHF. The CDR3 DNA sequence: TGTGCCAGCTCACCAACACAGGGGAATCAGCCCCAGCATTTT.

This clone was observed a single time. This chain uses TRBV5-1 with TRBJ2-2, with 7 bases fitting TRBD2. Germline-derived CDR1 and CDR2 are SGHRS and YFSETQ. V lost 4 bases to trimming and J lost 5 bases; unmatched junction nucleotides: 5. The CDR3 spans 14 residues. CDR3 DNA sequence: TGCGCCAGCAGCGGGACTACCTCGACCGGGGAGCTGTTTTTT. Its protein product is CASSGTTSTGELFF.

In DNA, the CDR3 is TGTGCCAGTAGTAGGGACTGGGCTGAAGCTTTCTTT. This codes for CASSRDWAEAFF. This sequence joins TRBV19 and TRBJ1-1, with D tentatively TRBD1 (5 bases). V lost 4 bases to trimming and J lost 6 bases, with 9 bases between them. Germline loops: CDR1 LNHDA, CDR2 SQIVND (reference sequence). The CDR3 is 12 amino acids.

The V gene is TRBV5-1, the J gene TRBJ2-1, with TRBD2 matching over 13 bases. The CDR3 spans 17 residues. Germline-derived CDR1 and CDR2 are SGHRS and YFSETQ. With 3 bases clipped from V and 5 bases from J, the junction kept 8 bases outside the gene matches. CDR3 loop: CASSSTSGRNQDNEQFF. CDR3 sequence (DNA): TGCGCCAGCAGCTCGACTAGCGGGAGGAATCAAGACAATGAGCAGTTCTTC.

The chain combines TRBV10-3 with TRBJ2-7, with TRBD2 matching 8 bases. The germline V gene encodes CDR1 ENHRY and CDR2 SYGVKD. The CDR3 runs 18 residues. V was pared by 5 bases and J by 3 bases, with 18 bases of the junction left unmatched. CDR3 DNA: TGTGCCATCAGTAAGGTCGCGCGGGAGGCAGTCGGTTACTACGAGCAGTACTTC. It specifies CAISKVAREAVGYYEQYF.

The chain recombines TRBV7-6 with TRBJ2-5; the match to TRBD2 covers 12 bases. The ends lost 5 bases at V and 4 bases at J; junction bases unmatched: 8. CDR3 length: 16 residues. The germline V gene encodes CDR1 SGHVS and CDR2 FNYEAQ. The CDR3 sequence: CASSKTSGRIAETQYF. In nucleotides, the CDR3 is TGTGCCAGCAGCAAGACTAGCGGGAGAATCGCAGAGACCCAGTACTTC.